The 16 T cell receptor beta chains reported below all come from one sample, sequenced in a study of Graves' ophthalmopathy and Graves' hyperthyroidism. TCR beta CDR3 amplification used RNA transcripts. HTBI primers were employed in first-round RT-PCR, then a second-round multiplex PCR followed. From the multiplex PCR reads, TCRdb called clonotypes with MiXCR, one entry per CDR3 protein. The table includes over 500,000 distinct CDR3 sequences, 22% detected once. What was sequenced was peripheral blood. The receptors derive from a woman in her late teens or twenties with stable Graves' hyperthyroidism. Some clones in this sample may be carry-over from other donors' samples.

The table lists this clonotype with many counts. V and J are TRBV7-2 and TRBJ2-7; D call uncertain. This CDR3 comprises 14 residues. CDR1 is SGHTA, CDR2 FQGNSA, per germline. Trimming pared 0 bases from V and 1 base from J, leaving 7 bases between. The CDR3: CASSLAFDSYEQYF. In nucleotides, the CDR3 is TGTGCCAGCAGCTTAGCGTTCGATTCCTACGAGCAGTACTTC.

This clonotype was observed a few times. An end of the junction differs from the germline gene, which may be a read error. The chain employs TRBV11-3 and TRBJ2-2; a weak D match, TRBD2 (5 bases). CDR3 size: 12 residues. The germline V gene has CDR1 SGHNT and CDR2 YENEEA. This CDR3 reads CASSSYTGELCF. The CDR3 DNA follows: TGTGCCAGCAGCTCTTACACCGGGGAGCTGTGTTTT. The full variable domain, its missing parts supplied by reference TRBV11-3 and TRBJ2-2, is EAGVVQSPRYKIIEKKQPVAFWCNPISGHNTLYWYLQNLGQGPELLIRYENEEAVDDSQLPKDRFSAERLKGVDSTLKIQPAELGDSAVYLCASSSYTGELCFGEGSRLTVL.

This clonotype has ten or more counts. The chain is built from TRBV30 and TRBJ1-1; D remains unclear. The germline CDR1 and CDR2 sequences are GTSNPN and SVGIG (reference sequence). The CDR3 is 13 residues long. V was shortened by 2 bases and J by 3 bases, with 10 bases between the two germline ends. The CDR3 coding sequence is TGTGCCTGGAGTAGGACCGGTGACACTGAAGCTTTCTTT. The encoded protein is CAWSRTGDTEAFF.

The sample holds many counts of this clonotype. This chain uses TRBV2 with TRBJ1-5; TRBD1 might be the D (6 bases). Germline V gene lookup returns CDR1 SNHLY and CDR2 FYNNEI. V was cut by 6 bases and J by 5 bases, with 11 bases left in between. CDR3 length: 13 amino acids. CDR3 in amino acids: CASSEGGYQPQHF. CDR3 bases: TGTGCCAGCAGCGAGGGGGGTTATCAGCCCCAGCATTTT.

The J gene is TRBJ1-2, the V gene TRBV6-1; no reliable D call. The CDR3 sequence is 13 residues long. Per germline, CDR1 MNHNS and CDR2 SASEGT. Trimming took off 5 bases at V and 5 bases at J, with 12 bases between the two ends. The chain's CDR3 is CASSRSLLYGYTF. CDR3 DNA sequence: TGTGCCAGCAGTCGTTCCCTCCTGTATGGCTACACCTTC.

The J gene is TRBJ2-1, the V gene TRBV29-1, with D tentatively TRBD2 (6 bases). The V end lost 7 bases, the J end lost 4 bases, and 17 bases lay between the germline ends. CDR3 length: 14 residues. Germline-derived CDR1 and CDR2 are SQVTM and ANQGSEA. CDR3 region: CSGVTSSFYNEQFF. CDR3 DNA: TGCAGCGGTGTCACTAGCTCCTTTTACAATGAGCAGTTCTTC.

At least ten counts were recorded for this clonotype. The DNA of the CDR3 is TGTGCCAGCAGCAGCGATCCAGGGGGCTGGGAGACCCAGTACTTC. Its protein is CASSSDPGGWETQYF. The chain employs TRBV11-2 and TRBJ2-5; 8 nucleotides line up with TRBD1. J lost 5 bases, V lost 5 bases, and 10 bases had no gene match. Per germline, CDR1 SGHAT and CDR2 FQNNGV. The CDR3 is 15 residues long.

Details on this clonotype: The junction and the germline gene differ at one end; a read error may be behind it. The genes are TRBV6-5 and TRBJ1-3; no clear D. The CDR3 runs to 14 residues. Germline CDR1 is MNHEY and CDR2 is SVGAGI. The CDR3 nucleotides are TGTGCCAGCAGTTACGACCAGAAGGGAAACATCATATATTTT. It codes for CASSYDQKGNIIYF.

The chain carries TRBV5-6 and TRBJ2-2; D ambiguous. Trimming took off 3 bases at V and 6 bases at J, with 9 bases between the two ends. The CDR3 totals 13 residues. The germline V gene has CDR1 SGHDT and CDR2 YYEEEE. CDR3 DNA: TGTGCCAGCAGCTCTCTCCCGTCCGGGGAGCTGTTTTTT. This encodes CASSSLPSGELFF.

This clonotype was seen many times. The chain carries TRBV2 and TRBJ2-2; D possibly matches TRBD1 or TRBD2 (5 bases each). Germline CDR1 reads SNHLY; CDR2 reads FYNNEI. V was cut by 10 bases and J by 4 bases, with 16 bases left in between. CDR3 length equals 14 residues. For the CDR3, the DNA is TGTGCCATCACCACCGGGACCCCCACCGGGGAGCTGTTTTTT. Translating gives CAITTGTPTGELFF.

This clonotype was picked up many times. For the CDR3, the DNA is TGCAGCGCACCGACAGGGGGTAGCTATGGCTACACCTTC. Its translation is CSAPTGGSYGYTF. V gene TRBV29-1 combines with J gene TRBJ1-2; 9 bases fit TRBD1. This CDR3 contains 13 residues. Germline-derived CDR1 and CDR2 are SQVTM and ANQGSEA. V was pared by 7 bases and J by 4 bases, with 7 bases of the junction left unmatched.

This chain's CDR3 is CASSLASFYDSGGYGYTF. CDR3 bases: TGTGCCAGCAGCTTAGCCTCATTTTACGACAGCGGGGGATATGGCTACACCTTC. The V and J genes are TRBV7-6 and TRBJ1-2, with a weak D call TRBD1 (5 bases). V was clipped by 0 bases and J by 5 bases, with 22 bases between them. This CDR3 has 18 residues. The germline V gene has CDR1 SGHVS and CDR2 FNYEAQ.

This clonotype has ten or more counts. The V gene is TRBV6-5, the J gene TRBJ1-6; 9 bases agree with TRBD1. Germline V gene data show CDR1 as MNHEY and CDR2 as SVGAGI. J lost 7 bases, V lost 5 bases, and 9 bases had no gene match. The CDR3 runs 16 residues. The chain's CDR3 is CASSTSQGARNSPLHF. The CDR3 nucleotides read TGTGCCAGCAGTACTTCACAGGGGGCGAGGAATTCACCCCTCCACTTT.

This clonotype was counted many times. The V gene is TRBV11-2, the J gene TRBJ2-7; D unresolved. CDR3 length: 14 amino acids. The V end was cut by 0 bases, the J end by 2 bases, with 8 bases between. Germline CDR1 is SGHAT and CDR2 is FQNNGV. The CDR3 is CASSLDRLTYEQYF. Written as DNA, the CDR3 is TGTGCCAGCAGCTTAGACAGGCTGACCTACGAGCAGTACTTC.

This clonotype came up many times. The genes are TRBV18 and TRBJ2-7; D unclear. The CDR3 is made up of 15 amino acids. Germline assignment: CDR1 KGHSH and CDR2 LQKENI. Trimming stripped 3 bases from V and 0 bases from J, with 12 bases between. CDR3 protein: CASSPGGTLSYEQYF. Here the CDR3 DNA reads TGTGCCAGCTCACCGGGCGGTACTCTCTCCTACGAGCAGTACTTC.

This clonotype was seen a single time. The chain carries TRBV7-2 and TRBJ1-1; D is undetermined. The CDR3 is made up of 14 amino acids. The germline CDR1 and CDR2 sequences are SGHTA and FQGNSA. V gave up 5 bases and J gave up 0 bases, with 10 bases separating them. This chain's CDR3 is CASSPWVLNTEAFF. CDR3 nucleotide sequence: TGTGCCAGCAGCCCTTGGGTGTTGAACACTGAAGCTTTCTTT.